These 22 T cell receptor beta chains came from one sample sequenced in a study of cytomegalovirus exposure and HLA in healthy donors. PCR primers comprised 60 Vbeta and 13 Jbeta primers. Clones were read by immunoSEQ multiplex PCR, and TCRdb kept only the in-frame ones, dropping some. This table has about 110,000 clones, approximately 73% appearing once. The specimen sequenced was PBMCs. The receptors here all came from a man aged 40-49 years in good health and CMV-seronegative.

The chain is built from TRBV9 and TRBJ2-5; TRBD2 might be the D (6 bases). The CDR3 totals 16 residues. Germline V gene data show CDR1 as SGDLS and CDR2 as YYNGEE. V was cut by 3 bases and J by 2 bases, with 17 bases left in between. The CDR3 nucleotides are TGTGCCAGCAGCGCCACCATCGGGGGAAATCAAGAGACCCAGTACTTC. Amino acid sequence: CASSATIGGNQETQYF.

The chain combines TRBV15 with TRBJ1-4, with a tentative D call TRBD1 (6 bases). Germline V gives CDR1 LNHNV, CDR2 YYDKDF (reference sequence). With 8 bases removed from V and 5 bases from J, the gap between germline ends came to 12 bases. CDR3 length: 13 amino acids. CDR3 coding DNA: TGTGCCACCCAGAACAGGGAGAATGAAAAACTGTTTTTT. Translation: CATQNRENEKLFF. The full variable domain, with the rest looked up from reference TRBV15 and TRBJ1-4, is DAMVIQNPRYQVTQFGKPVTLSCSQTLNHNVMYWYQQKSSQAPKLLFHYYDKDFNNEADTPDNFQSRRPNTSFCFLDIRSPGLGDTAMYLCATQNRENEKLFFGSGTQLSVL.

This clone was counted once. CDR3 in DNA: TGTGCCATCAGTGAGTCAAGACAGGGGGTTTTGGTAGCTTTCTTT. This sequence encodes CAISESRQGVLVAFF. The V gene is TRBV10-3, the J gene TRBJ1-1; TRBD1 agrees at 9 bases. The germline gives CDR1 ENHRY, CDR2 SYGVKD. The CDR3 sequence is 15 residues long. Unmatched junction bases numbered 9, after V lost 0 bases and J lost 10 bases.

This chain connects TRBV18 to TRBJ2-1, with 9 bases identical to TRBD2. The germline V gene has CDR1 KGHSH and CDR2 LQKENI. CDR3 length: 18 amino acids. Trimming removed 0 bases from V and 7 bases from J; junction bases left unmatched: 13. The CDR3 bases are TGTGCCAGCTCACCACCTTATCCGGGACTAGCAGGCGATAATGAGCAGTTCTTC. Translating gives CASSPPYPGLAGDNEQFF.

This clone has only one observation. This sequence joins TRBV6-5 and TRBJ1-5; 7 bases are shared with TRBD1. Germline V gene lookup returns CDR1 MNHEY and CDR2 SVGAGI. This CDR3 spans 15 amino acids. With 2 bases clipped from V and 6 bases from J, the junction kept 7 bases outside the gene matches. CDR3 in amino acids: CASSYDGTVGQPQHF. In DNA, the CDR3 is TGTGCCAGCAGTTACGACGGGACAGTGGGTCAGCCCCAGCATTTT.

The V and J genes are TRBV27 and TRBJ1-5; D uncertain. The CDR3 is made up of 17 amino acids. CDR1 is MNHEY and CDR2 is SMNVEV in the germline V gene (reference sequence). The germline V and J ends were trimmed by 4 bases and 1 base, with 17 bases remaining between them. CDR3 loop: CASSSSRSGNSNQPQHF. The CDR3, as DNA: TGTGCCAGCAGTTCCTCCCGTAGCGGGAACAGCAATCAGCCCCAGCATTTT.

The chain uses TRBV28 and TRBJ2-7, with D possibly TRBD1 on 7 matching bases. V lost 8 bases and J 6 bases, leaving 20 bases between the germline ends. Germline CDR1 and CDR2: MDHEN and SYDVKM. The CDR3 is 14 residues long. The CDR3 region is CASGPGGGYIEQYF. The CDR3 DNA reads TGTGCCAGCGGTCCAGGGGGAGGCTATATCGAGCAGTACTTC.

This clone came up once. The gene calls are TRBV6-1 and TRBJ1-2; 9 bases map to TRBD1. V shed 6 bases and J 6 bases; nucleotides not matched to a gene: 11. CDR3 length: 15 amino acids. Looked up from germline, CDR1 is MNHNS and CDR2 is SASEGT. The CDR3 bases are TGTGCCAGCAGCCCAAGGGACAGGGCAACGGATGGCTACACCTTC. This sequence encodes CASSPRDRATDGYTF.

As for this clone: A read error may account for a junction end that differs from germline. The genes are TRBV5-8 and TRBJ1-2, with TRBD1 matching over 9 bases. The CDR3 has 13 residues. From germline, CDR1 is SGHTS and CDR2 YDEGEE. CDR3 nucleotide sequence: TGTGCCAGCAGCTTTGGACAGGGGTATGGCTACCCCTTC. Its protein product is CASSFGQGYGYPF.

V gene TRBV5-6 combines with J gene TRBJ2-2; perhaps TRBD1 as D (6 bases). The germline V gene has CDR1 SGHDT and CDR2 YYEEEE. The CDR3 runs to 14 residues. With 0 bases removed from V and 4 bases from J, the gap between germline ends came to 7 bases. CDR3 DNA: TGTGCCAGCAGCTTGGGACAGGCCACCGGGGAGCTGTTTTTT. It codes for CASSLGQATGELFF.

This sequence joins TRBV18 and TRBJ2-2, with a tentative D call TRBD2 (6 bases). Germline V gene lookup returns CDR1 KGHSH and CDR2 LQKENI. This CDR3 has 17 amino acids. V was clipped by 0 bases and J by 2 bases, with 13 bases between them. CDR3 DNA sequence: TGTGCCAGCTCACCACCGAAGGGGACTCTCAACACCGGGGAGCTGTTTTTT. This translates into CASSPPKGTLNTGELFF.

The chain links TRBV15 to TRBJ2-3; no definite D call. V lost 3 bases and J lost 7, with 8 bases in between. This CDR3 is 12 amino acids long. The germline CDR1 and CDR2 sequences are LNHNV and YYDKDF (reference sequence). DNA of the CDR3: TGTGCCACCAGCAGCTCCTACTATACGCAGTATTTT. Protein: CATSSSYYTQYF.

The V call is TRBV12-5, the J call TRBJ1-1, with D unresolved. The CDR3 covers 14 residues. CDR1 is LGHNT and CDR2 is FRNRAP in the germline V gene. V was clipped by 2 bases and J by 1 base, with 8 bases between them. In DNA form, the CDR3 reads TGTGCTAGTGGTTTGAACTCAGGGAACACTGAAGCTTTCTTT. This encodes CASGLNSGNTEAFF.

This chain uses TRBV6-4 with TRBJ1-1, with D uncertain. Germline V gives CDR1 MRHNA, CDR2 SNTAGT. The CDR3 totals 13 residues. V gave up 3 bases and J gave up 2 bases, with 7 bases separating them. As DNA, the CDR3 is TGTGCCAGCAGTGAACACAAAAACACTGAAGCTTTCTTT. Protein: CASSEHKNTEAFF.

This chain joins TRBV29-1 and TRBJ2-7; no clear D. The V end lost 4 bases, the J end lost 0 bases, and 4 bases lay between the germline ends. This CDR3 region has 11 residues. CDR1 is SQVTM, CDR2 ANQGSEA, per germline. Here the CDR3 reads CSVVSSYEQYF. Here the CDR3 DNA reads TGCAGCGTTGTGAGCTCCTACGAGCAGTACTTC.

This chain joins TRBV5-1 and TRBJ2-3, with 7 bases aligning to TRBD1. The length of the CDR3 is 15 residues. Germline loops: CDR1 SGHRS, CDR2 YFSETQ. The V segment lost 3 bases and the J segment 0 bases; nucleotides outside the gene matches: 4. CDR3 amino acids: CASSSTGVSTDTQYF. CDR3 nucleotide sequence: TGCGCCAGCAGCTCAACAGGGGTCAGCACAGATACGCAGTATTTT. Looking up the rest from reference TRBV5-1 and TRBJ2-3 gives the full variable domain: KAGVTQTPRYLIKTRGQQVTLSCSPISGHRSVSWYQQTPGQGLQFLFEYFSETQRNKGNFPGRFSGRQFSNSRSEMNVSTLELGDSALYLCASSSTGVSTDTQYFGPGTRLTVL.

V is TRBV14 and J is TRBJ2-6; 7 bases agree with TRBD1. J gave up 1 base and V 1 base, and 19 bases lay outside the gene matches. The length of the CDR3 is 22 residues. Germline assignment: CDR1 SGHDN and CDR2 FVKESK. The chain's CDR3 is CASSQVMSTVGQVPSGANVLTF. The CDR3 bases are TGTGCCAGCAGCCAAGTTATGTCTACAGTAGGACAGGTCCCTTCTGGGGCCAACGTCCTGACTTTC.

This chain joins TRBV29-1 and TRBJ2-2, with D uncertain. Germline CDR1 reads SQVTM; CDR2 reads ANQGSEA. Trimming shortened V by 4 bases and J by 2 bases, and 8 bases separated the two germline ends. The CDR3 has 13 residues. The CDR3: CSVVWPNTGELFF. CDR3 coding DNA: TGCAGCGTTGTGTGGCCCAACACCGGGGAGCTGTTTTTT.

The genes are TRBV6-4 and TRBJ1-2, with D unresolved. Germline assignment: CDR1 MRHNA and CDR2 SNTAGT. V lost 6 bases and J 7 bases, leaving 18 bases between the germline ends. The CDR3 covers 14 residues. DNA for the CDR3: TGTGCCAGCAGCTGGGGTGGAGAGGGAGGTGGCTACACCTTC. It specifies CASSWGGEGGGYTF.

The CDR3 nucleotides are TGTGCCAGCAGCTCACAGGGCGACACCACTGAAGCTTTCTTT. Protein product: CASSSQGDTTEAFF. The V and J genes are TRBV5-4 and TRBJ1-1; a weak D match, TRBD1 (6 bases). Germline lookup yields CDR1 SGHNT and CDR2 YYREEE (reference sequence). The CDR3 is 14 residues long. Trimming left V 3 bases short and J 4 bases short, with 13 bases between.

This chain uses TRBV6-6 with TRBJ2-7, with D possibly TRBD1 on 8 matching bases. The ends were cut back, 2 bases at V and 6 bases at J, with 17 bases in the middle. CDR3 length: 15 amino acids. CDR1 and CDR2 (germline): MNHNY, SVGAGI (reference sequence). The CDR3 region has the DNA TGTGCCAGCAGTTACCGGACAGGGAGGGCGGGCGAGCAGTACTTC. This translates into CASSYRTGRAGEQYF.

The genes are TRBV19 and TRBJ1-5; D ambiguous. CDR3 length equals 14 residues. CDR1 is LNHDA and CDR2 is SQIVND in the germline V gene (reference sequence). The ends were cut back, 2 bases at V and 0 bases at J, with 5 bases in the middle. Here the CDR3 reads CASSISRSNQPQHF. The CDR3 DNA sequence: TGTGCCAGTAGTATATCCCGTAGCAATCAGCCCCAGCATTTT.